What follows are 4 T cell receptor beta chains derived from one specimen sequenced in a study of metastatic and nonmetastatic thyroid tumors. Patients underwent thyroid surgery, and none had received any treatment before it. TCRdb called clones again from the PCR reads with MiXCR. The sample yields tens of thousands of clones, 25% to 35% seen once. Sequences were obtained from blood. Source of these receptors: a female donor with papillary thyroid cancer or a benign thyroid nodule (not recorded which). Some clones in this sample may be carry-over from other donors' samples.

This clone is classed as medium-sized. The sample contains more than one DNA sequence encoding this CDR3. The rearrangement uses TRBV30 and TRBJ2-7; D tentatively reads TRBD1 or TRBD2 (5 bases each). The V end was cut by 0 bases, the J end by 2 bases, with 11 bases between. The CDR3 consists of 14 residues. Germline V gene data show CDR1 as GTSNPN and CDR2 as SVGIG (reference sequence). This chain's CDR3 is CAWSVLQGPYEQYF. The CDR3 DNA is TGTGCCTGGAGTGTATTGCAGGGACCCTACGAGCAGTACTTC.

The table lists this clone with many counts. The V gene is TRBV6-1, the J gene TRBJ1-1, with no clear D. CDR1 is MNHNS and CDR2 is SASEGT in the germline V gene. V was pared by 7 bases and J by 4 bases, with 7 bases between. CDR3 length: 11 amino acids. Here the CDR3 DNA reads TGTGCCAGCACCTATGGCACTGAAGCTTTCTTT. Translating it yields CASTYGTEAFF.

At least ten counts were recorded for this clone. The CDR3 DNA reads as TGTGCCAGCAGCTTAAGAGGGGCCGACGAGCAGTACTTC. This gives the protein CASSLRGADEQYF. The V call is TRBV7-8, the J call TRBJ2-7; D is tentatively TRBD1 or TRBD2 (5 bases each). The length of the CDR3 is 13 residues. V lost 2 bases to trimming and J lost 5 bases, with 10 bases between them. Germline assignment: CDR1 SGHVS and CDR2 FQNEAQ.

Regarding this clone: The conserved phenylalanine or tryptophan is not found at the CDR3 terminus, so this likely reflects a read error. The chain joins TRBV19 to TRBJ1-4; no firm D call. The CDR3 is 13 residues long. The germline gives CDR1 LNHDA, CDR2 SQIVND (reference sequence). Trimming took 4 bases from V and 8 from J, leaving 11 bases between them. CDR3 in amino acids: CASSTVCGEKLFC. The CDR3 DNA follows: TGTGCCAGTAGTACTGTTTGCGGCGAAAAACTGTTTTGT.